The 8 T cell receptor beta chains in this list originate from one sample, sequenced in a study of blood T cell repertoires in COVID-19. Profiled with immunoSEQ multiplex PCR; TCRdb holds only in-frame clones, not every one. The sample has about 190,000 clones; approximately 90% are singletons. Sequenced material: peripheral blood. The receptors originated from a woman aged 18 to 35 who had recovered from COVID-19.

The CDR3 DNA reads TGTGCCAGCAGTGAAGCGCTTATAGCAGATACGCAGTATTTT. Amino acids: CASSEALIADTQYF. The chain employs TRBV2 and TRBJ2-3, with D uncertain. CDR1 and CDR2 from the germline V gene are SNHLY and FYNNEI. V lost 0 bases to trimming and J lost 4 bases, with 8 bases between them. The CDR3 is made up of 14 amino acids.

This rearrangement joins TRBV15 to TRBJ2-7; 12 bases fit TRBD2. In germline, CDR1 is LNHNV, CDR2 YYDKDF (reference sequence). Trimming took 1 base from V and 7 from J; bases not matched to a gene: 5. The CDR3 is 15 amino acids. In DNA, the CDR3 is TGTGCCACCAGCAGAGGGGCTAGCGGGAGGGTTGAGCAGTACGTC. The encoded protein is CATSRGASGRVEQYV.

The V and J genes are TRBV7-2 and TRBJ1-2; maybe TRBD1 (6 bases). Germline CDR1 reads SGHTA; CDR2 reads FQGNSA. The CDR3 runs 15 residues. Trimming shortened V by 1 base and J by 2 bases, and 11 bases separated the two germline ends. The CDR3 loop is CASSLEAGTNYGYTF. CDR3 nucleotide sequence: TGTGCCAGCAGCTTAGAGGCAGGGACAAACTATGGCTACACCTTC.

CDR3 loop: CASRFTGGANTEAFF. As DNA, the CDR3 is TGTGCCAGCCGATTCACAGGGGGCGCGAACACTGAAGCTTTCTTT. The V call is TRBV2, the J call TRBJ1-1, with TRBD1 matching 9 bases. The V and J ends lost 8 bases and 1 base, in that order; junction bases with no gene match: 8. The CDR3 is 15 amino acids. Germline loops: CDR1 SNHLY, CDR2 FYNNEI.

The CDR3 spells CATGTGVFYGANVLTF. Here the CDR3 DNA reads TGTGCCACTGGGACAGGGGTTTTTTACGGGGCCAACGTCCTGACTTTC. The chain has TRBV19 and TRBJ2-6, with 10 nucleotides matching TRBD1. With 10 bases clipped from V and 4 bases from J, the junction kept 10 bases outside the gene matches. Germline values: CDR1 LNHDA, CDR2 SQIVND (reference sequence). The CDR3 covers 16 residues. Full variable domain (remainder filled in from reference TRBV19 and TRBJ2-6): DGGITQSPKYLFRKEGQNVTLSCEQNLNHDAMYWYRQDPGQGLRLIYYSQIVNDFQKGDIAEGYSVSREKKESFPLTVTSAQKNPTAFYLCATGTGVFYGANVLTFGAGSRLTVL.

The rearrangement uses TRBV6-1 and TRBJ1-2; tentatively, D is TRBD1 (6 bases). Germline CDR1 is MNHNS and CDR2 is SASEGT. V gave up 2 bases and J gave up 4 bases, with 14 bases separating them. This CDR3 is built from 15 residues. Here the CDR3 reads CASSESGTGTYGYTF. The CDR3 DNA sequence: TGTGCCAGCAGTGAATCGGGAACAGGGACCTATGGCTACACCTTC.

This chain uses TRBV5-6 with TRBJ1-6; 10 nucleotides match TRBD1. The CDR3 runs to 15 residues. The V and J ends lost 4 bases and 9 bases, in that order; junction bases with no gene match: 7. Germline V gene sequence: CDR1 SGHDT, CDR2 YYEEEE. CDR3 residues: CASSTPGQGISPLHF. CDR3 coding DNA: TGTGCCAGCAGCACCCCGGGACAGGGGATTTCACCCCTCCACTTT. The entire variable domain, with the rest obtained from reference TRBV5-6 and TRBJ1-6, is as follows: DAGVTQSPTHLIKTRGQQVTLRCSPKSGHDTVSWYQQALGQGPQFIFQYYEEEERQRGNFPDRFSGHQFPNYSSELNVNALLLGDSALYLCASSTPGQGISPLHFGNGTRLTVT.

This chain joins TRBV13 and TRBJ1-2; D may be TRBD1 (6 bases). Germline values: CDR1 PRHDT, CDR2 FYEKMQ (reference sequence). V was trimmed by 0 bases and J by 6 bases, leaving 8 bases between them. The CDR3 has 13 amino acids. The CDR3 DNA reads as TGTGCCAGCAGCTTAGGATACAGGGATGGCTACACCTTC. This encodes CASSLGYRDGYTF.